This TCR beta chain was found in a study of blood T cell repertoires in COVID-19. Looked up from germline, CDR1 is MNHNS and CDR2 is SASEGT. V lost 4 bases to trimming and J lost 4 bases; unmatched junction nucleotides: 5. CDR3 length: 16 amino acids. Generated by immunoSEQ multiplex PCR, the TCRdb table keeps only in-frame clones and is missing some. This sample carries fewer than 400,000 clones, roughly 85% of them seen once, and the ten largest clones take about 3.6%. The V and J genes are TRBV6-1 and TRBJ2-3, with TRBD2 matching over 13 bases. This TCR derives from a woman aged 18-29 years with acute or convalescent COVID-19. The sequencing input was peripheral blood. The CDR3 nucleotides read TGTGCCAGCAGTGGTACTAGCGGGAGGGCCCCAGATACGCAGTATTTT. This encodes CASSGTSGRAPDTQYF.